This T cell receptor beta chain was sequenced for a study of blood T cell repertoires in COVID-19. Study summary: Acute and convalescent COVID-19 specimens originated in the United States, Italy and Spain.

In the original analysis: Using reference gene primer amplification, nucleated cell counts were estimated. Some clones are missing from TCRdb's copy, which holds only in-frame ones; the method was immunoSEQ multiplex PCR. V and J calls and clone size are given by that table; D and trimming were obtained from the DNA. The profile shows approximately 200,000 clones, almost 80% of them singletons. Trimming removed 6 bases from V and 7 bases from J; junction bases left unmatched: 10. The CDR3 length is 17 residues. Germline CDR1 and CDR2: ENHRY and SYGVKD. The source material was peripheral blood. The chain employs TRBV10-3 and TRBJ2-2, with 14 bases fitting TRBD2. This clonotype was obtained from a man aged 55 to 70 with active or convalescent COVID-19. The CDR3 sequence is CAISDGTSGSGIGELFF. The CDR3 region has the DNA TGTGCCATCAGCGACGGGACTAGCGGGAGCGGGATCGGGGAGCTGTTTTTT.